What follows is one T cell receptor beta chain and its context. The antigen is unknown. CDR3 length equals 15 residues. Germline CDR1 WNHNN, CDR2 SYGVQD (reference sequence). V dropped 8 bases and J dropped 2; count of bases not matched to a gene: 7. These data are taken from a study of CD4+ T cells in melanoma. TCRdb's table, derived via immunoSEQ multiplex PCR, lists solely in-frame clones and lacks some. The profile covers 11,000 or so clones, with 66% appearing a single time and 8.9% taken by the ten largest. Study-wide results and caveats: Neoantigen-specific CD4+ T cells in melanoma reportedly had diverse differentiation states. CD8+ T cell, macrophage and B cell function reportedly correlated with neoantigen-specific CD4+ T cells.

The V call is TRBV10-1, the J call TRBJ2-3; 10 bases agree with TRBD2. Sample: cells from a culture (not recorded whether cultured in vitro). The TCR was taken from a human donor with melanoma. CDR3 nucleotide sequence: TGCGCCAGCTCAGCGCTAGCGGGGGTCACAGATACGCAGTATTTT. It yields the protein CASSALAGVTDTQYF.